The sequence of this T cell receptor beta chain was determined in a study of immune heterogeneity within non-small cell lung tumors. Study-level information: Of the tumors, a few were squamous cell, some eleven non-squamous, and 1 not otherwise specified. Findings and caveats of the study: Identical dominant CDR3 beta clonotypes were found recurring across a patient's tumor sites, along with site-unique high-frequency clones.

The template consisted of bulk tumor genomic DNA, with about 0.65 ug used per sample. Several spatially distant biopsies were obtained per primary tumor intraoperatively. Enrolled patients presented with newly diagnosed, previously untreated non-small cell lung cancer and underwent curative surgery. Multiplex PCR with 32 V and 13 J primers amplified TCR beta CDR3. TCRdb reanalysed the multiplex PCR reads using MiXCR and keeps one entry per CDR3 protein. This table holds under 4,500 distinct CDR3 sequences, approximately 21% found once. By frequency in the sample, this clonotype is medium-sized (0.01 to 0.1%). The antigen is undetermined. The specimen sequenced was lung tumor tissue. The TCR originated in a man in his 70s with non-small cell lung cancer.

The CDR3 here is CASSPDSNTGELFF. The DNA of the CDR3 is TGTGCCAGCTCACCAGACAGTAACACCGGGGAGCTGTTTTTT. V is TRBV18 and J is TRBJ2-2; maybe TRBD1 (5 bases). The V end lost 2 bases, the J end lost 2 bases, and 6 bases lay between the germline ends. Germline V lookup: CDR1 KGHSH, CDR2 LQKENI. The CDR3 runs 14 residues.